This T cell receptor beta chain was sequenced in a study of blood T cell repertoires in COVID-19. Sequencing was performed with immunoSEQ multiplex PCR; in TCRdb, only in-frame clones are kept and a portion is missing. The table shows tens of thousands of clones, with around 87% occurring only once. The CDR3 extends over 12 amino acids. J gave up 16 bases and V 8 bases, and 12 bases lay outside the gene matches. This chain links TRBV12-3 or TRBV12-4 with TRBJ2-2; 8 positions agree with TRBD2. The clonotype was recovered from a man between 65 and 80 years old with acute or convalescent COVID-19. Material for sequencing was peripheral blood. DNA for the CDR3: TGTGCCAGCCGCGGACTAGCCCCAATCCCGTTTTTT. Residues: CASRGLAPIPFF.